Presented here are 22 T cell receptor beta chains from one specimen sequenced in a study of blood T cell repertoires in COVID-19 (dated by TCRdb to 2019 to 2021). Receptor amplification or capture employed the immunoSEQ multiplex PCR assay. Here the immuneACCESS table is served through TCRdb, limited to in-frame sequences with V and J called. Missing clones are a known gap in these copies; in checked studies unresolved V genes cover under half, and the rest lacks a known reason. Within this sample are roughly 220,000 clones, with roughly 85% of them counted one time only. The ten largest clones represent 2.2% of the sample. Source material: peripheral blood. The receptor set was obtained from a man aged 25 to 40 who had recovered from COVID-19.

The chain combines TRBV11-3 with TRBJ1-1; the D gene is possibly TRBD1 (6 bases). The CDR3 extends over 16 amino acids. Looked up from germline, CDR1 is SGHNT and CDR2 is YENEEA. The V end was cut by 3 bases, the J end by 3 bases, with 17 bases between. CDR3 amino acids: CASSFGGGGPDTEAFF. The DNA of the CDR3 is TGTGCCAGCAGCTTCGGGGGCGGGGGGCCTGACACTGAAGCTTTCTTT.

V and J are TRBV7-2 and TRBJ1-3; no clear D gene. The CDR3 spans 16 residues. Germline V gene lookup returns CDR1 SGHTA and CDR2 FQGNSA. V was clipped by 5 bases and J by 0 bases, with 14 bases between them. The CDR3 loop is CASSPLIRGSGNTIYF. In DNA, the CDR3 is TGTGCCAGCAGCCCCCTTATCCGGGGCTCTGGAAACACCATATATTTT.

A note on this clone: The sample contains more than one DNA sequence encoding this CDR3. The chain joins TRBV19 to TRBJ2-5; D is undetermined. This CDR3 spans 13 amino acids. V dropped 1 base and J dropped 2 bases, with 5 bases sitting between them. From germline, CDR1 is LNHDA and CDR2 SQIVND (reference sequence). The CDR3 loop reads CASSIVVQETQYF. In nucleotides, the CDR3 is TGTGCCAGTAGTATAGTAGTTCAAGAGACCCAGTACTTC. Using reference TRBV19 and TRBJ2-5 for the parts outside the CDR3, the full variable domain is DGGITQSPKYLFRKEGQNVTLSCEQNLNHDAMYWYRQDPGQGLRLIYYSQIVNDFQKGDIAEGYSVSREKKESFPLTVTSAQKNPTAFYLCASSIVVQETQYFGPGTRLLVL.

The chain recombines TRBV18 with TRBJ2-7, with D possibly TRBD2 on 6 matching bases. Trimming took off 3 bases at V and 3 bases at J, with 15 bases between the two ends. There are 15 residues in the CDR3. Germline CDR1 is KGHSH and CDR2 is LQKENI. Here the CDR3 reads CASSPGGSPYYEQYF. CDR3 sequence (DNA): TGTGCCAGCTCACCCGGGGGAAGTCCTTACTACGAGCAGTACTTC.

The chain is built from TRBV29-1 and TRBJ1-2; D is possibly TRBD1 (5 bases). Germline CDR1 reads SQVTM; CDR2 reads ANQGSEA. V lost 0 bases and J 2 bases, leaving 25 bases between the germline ends. The CDR3 consists of 19 residues. CDR3 sequence reads: CSVEDTRRGPPMLNYGYTF. DNA for the CDR3: TGCAGCGTTGAAGATACGCGGAGGGGCCCGCCAATGCTAAACTATGGCTACACCTTC.

CDR3 sequence reads: CASTTSGGLNEKLFF. Here the CDR3 DNA reads TGCGCCAGCACCACAAGCGGGGGCTTGAATGAAAAACTGTTTTTT. The chain recombines TRBV5-1 with TRBJ1-4, with a tentative D call TRBD1 (6 bases). The CDR3 is 15 amino acids. V dropped 6 bases and J dropped 5 bases, with 17 bases sitting between them. Germline CDR1 reads SGHRS; CDR2 reads YFSETQ.

This rearrangement joins TRBV2 to TRBJ2-2; 12 bases align to TRBD2. The ends lost 6 bases at V and 2 bases at J; junction bases unmatched: 4. CDR1 is SNHLY and CDR2 is FYNNEI in the germline V gene. This CDR3 contains 16 residues. The CDR3 is CASRRLAGVNTGELFF. In DNA, the CDR3 is TGTGCCAGCAGACGACTAGCGGGGGTTAACACCGGGGAGCTGTTTTTT.

The chain joins TRBV27 to TRBJ1-1; 9 positions agree with TRBD1. V shed 4 bases and J 4 bases; nucleotides not matched to a gene: 4. There are 14 residues in the CDR3. Germline CDR1 reads MNHEY; CDR2 reads SMNVEV (reference sequence). The CDR3 bases are TGTGCCAGCAGTTACAGGGGGCACGGCACTGAAGCTTTCTTT. Amino acids: CASSYRGHGTEAFF.

The V gene is TRBV7-8, the J gene TRBJ1-2; unclear D gene. Germline V gene lookup returns CDR1 SGHVS and CDR2 FQNEAQ. The CDR3 spans 19 residues. The ends were cut back, 4 bases at V and 4 bases at J, with 28 bases in the middle. CDR3 coding DNA: TGTGCCAGCAGCTCAGTAAACACATCACAGCCCGACCCTTTCTATGGCTACACCTTC. Protein product: CASSSVNTSQPDPFYGYTF.

The chain has TRBV5-1 and TRBJ1-2; D is uncertain. V was clipped by 3 bases and J by 4 bases, with 16 bases between them. CDR1 is SGHRS, CDR2 YFSETQ, per germline. CDR3 length: 15 residues. Written as DNA, the CDR3 is TGCGCCAGCAGCTCCACATGGGAAAGCGGCTATGGCTACACCTTC. Its protein product is CASSSTWESGYGYTF.

Worth noting for this clone: This specimen includes other DNA sequences encoding the same CDR3. This chain uses TRBV18 with TRBJ2-7; tentatively, D is TRBD1 (5 bases). In germline, CDR1 is KGHSH, CDR2 LQKENI. V lost 3 bases and J 0 bases, leaving 6 bases between the germline ends. This CDR3 is built from 13 residues. CDR3 amino acids: CASSPDSSYEQYF. CDR3 sequence (DNA): TGTGCCAGCTCACCCGACAGCTCCTACGAGCAGTACTTC.

The chain employs TRBV28 and TRBJ1-2; tentatively, D is TRBD1 (6 bases). From germline, CDR1 is MDHEN and CDR2 SYDVKM. Trimming shortened V by 6 bases and J by 0 bases, and 8 bases separated the two germline ends. This CDR3 contains 13 residues. This chain's CDR3 is CASRQGPNYGYTF. In nucleotides, the CDR3 is TGTGCCAGCAGACAGGGTCCTAACTATGGCTACACCTTC.

This clone was detected once. The chain couples TRBV11-2 to TRBJ2-4; 9 bases are shared with TRBD2. The germline V gene has CDR1 SGHAT and CDR2 FQNNGV. V lost 5 bases, J lost 10 bases, and 18 bases stayed unmatched. The CDR3 has 17 amino acids. The CDR3 protein is CASSRSITGAGGWIQYF. The CDR3 DNA reads as TGTGCCAGCAGCCGTTCAATCACAGGGGCGGGAGGGTGGATTCAGTACTTC.

The V call is TRBV5-1, the J call TRBJ2-7; TRBD1 matches at 11 bases. The germline V gene has CDR1 SGHRS and CDR2 YFSETQ. The CDR3 totals 17 residues. The V segment lost 4 bases and the J segment 2 bases; nucleotides outside the gene matches: 11. CDR3 region: CASSIAWTGGITYEQYF. The DNA of the CDR3 is TGCGCCAGCAGCATAGCGTGGACAGGGGGCATAACCTACGAGCAGTACTTC.

CDR3 region: CASSLVRQMAGYTF. CDR3 in DNA: TGTGCCAGCAGCTTGGTCAGGCAGATGGCCGGCTACACCTTC. The gene calls are TRBV5-4 and TRBJ1-2; D not resolved. CDR1 and CDR2 (germline): SGHNT, YYREEE (reference sequence). The CDR3 consists of 14 residues. V lost 0 bases and J 8 bases, leaving 14 bases between the germline ends.

There are a few counts of this clone. The chain joins TRBV6-2 or TRBV6-3 to TRBJ2-7; 8 positions agree with TRBD1. Germline V gene data show CDR1 as MNHEY and CDR2 as SVGEGT. This CDR3 spans 17 amino acids. The ends lost 5 bases at V and 1 base at J; junction bases unmatched: 13. As DNA, the CDR3 is TGTGCCAGCAGTCTGAATCTTCTGGGACAGGTATCCTACGAGCAGTACTTC. Protein product: CASSLNLLGQVSYEQYF.

The gene calls are TRBV6-2 or TRBV6-3 and TRBJ2-7; 8 bases align to TRBD1. This CDR3 has 14 amino acids. With 2 bases clipped from V and 6 bases from J, the junction kept 6 bases outside the gene matches. The germline V gene encodes CDR1 MNHEY and CDR2 SVGEGT. The CDR3 sequence: CASSYRQGRSEQYF. The DNA of the CDR3 is TGTGCCAGCAGTTACCGACAGGGGAGAAGCGAGCAGTACTTC.

J is TRBJ1-2 and V is TRBV7-2, with TRBD1 matching over 7 bases. The germline gives CDR1 SGHTA, CDR2 FQGNSA. This CDR3 is 16 amino acids long. J lost 4 bases, V lost 5 bases, and 13 bases had no gene match. The CDR3 loop is CASSPTLTGNGYGYTF. In DNA form, the CDR3 reads TGTGCCAGCAGCCCGACTTTGACAGGGAACGGCTATGGCTACACCTTC.

In regard to this clone: The sample carries other DNA sequences with the same CDR3. The chain couples TRBV12-3 or TRBV12-4 to TRBJ1-2; 9 bases agree with TRBD1. CDR3 length: 13 amino acids. Germline trimming cut 5 bases from V and 5 bases from J; bases unmatched to any gene: 3. CDR3 DNA: TGTGCCAGCAGTCTTGGGACAGGGTATGGCTACACCTTC. Amino acid sequence: CASSLGTGYGYTF.

CDR3 amino acids: CASSLEGVMNTEAFF. The CDR3 DNA reads as TGCGCCAGCAGCTTGGAAGGGGTTATGAACACTGAAGCTTTCTTT. V gene TRBV5-1 combines with J gene TRBJ1-1, with D perhaps TRBD1 (5 bases). The V end was cut by 0 bases, the J end by 0 bases, with 9 bases between. Germline CDR1 and CDR2: SGHRS and YFSETQ. This CDR3 has 15 residues. The full variable domain, completed using reference TRBV5-1 and TRBJ1-1, is KAGVTQTPRYLIKTRGQQVTLSCSPISGHRSVSWYQQTPGQGLQFLFEYFSETQRNKGNFPGRFSGRQFSNSRSEMNVSTLELGDSALYLCASSLEGVMNTEAFFGQGTRLTVV.

The chain uses TRBV10-3 and TRBJ2-3; D gene ambiguous. Trimming took off 2 bases at V and 0 bases at J, with 6 bases between the two ends. The germline gives CDR1 ENHRY, CDR2 SYGVKD. There are 14 residues in the CDR3. The DNA for the CDR3 is TGTGCCATCAGTGAGGAGTGGAGCACAGATACGCAGTATTTT. This gives the protein CAISEEWSTDTQYF.

The V gene is TRBV27, the J gene TRBJ2-7, with a tentative D call TRBD1 (5 bases). The CDR3 contains 16 residues. With 4 bases removed from V and 0 bases from J, the gap between germline ends came to 16 bases. Germline lookup yields CDR1 MNHEY and CDR2 SMNVEV (reference sequence). The DNA for the CDR3 is TGTGCCAGCAGTTGGGGCGTTTACGAATTCTCCTACGAGCAGTACTTC. It codes for CASSWGVYEFSYEQYF.